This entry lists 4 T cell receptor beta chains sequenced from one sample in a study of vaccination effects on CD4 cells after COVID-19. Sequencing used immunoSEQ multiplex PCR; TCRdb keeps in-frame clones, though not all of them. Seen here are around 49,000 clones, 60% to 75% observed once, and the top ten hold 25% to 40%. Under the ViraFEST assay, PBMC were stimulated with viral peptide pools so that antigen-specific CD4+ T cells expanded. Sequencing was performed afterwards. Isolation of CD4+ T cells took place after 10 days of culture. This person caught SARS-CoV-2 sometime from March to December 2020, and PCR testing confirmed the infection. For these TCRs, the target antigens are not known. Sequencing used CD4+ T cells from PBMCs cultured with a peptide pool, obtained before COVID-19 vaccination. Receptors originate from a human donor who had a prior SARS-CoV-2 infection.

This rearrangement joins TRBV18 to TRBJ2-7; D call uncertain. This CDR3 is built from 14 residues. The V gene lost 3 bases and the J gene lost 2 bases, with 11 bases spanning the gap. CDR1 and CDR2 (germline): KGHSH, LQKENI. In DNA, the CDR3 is TGTGCCAGCTCACCCTGGCAGGCCCCCTACGAGCAGTACTTC. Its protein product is CASSPWQAPYEQYF.

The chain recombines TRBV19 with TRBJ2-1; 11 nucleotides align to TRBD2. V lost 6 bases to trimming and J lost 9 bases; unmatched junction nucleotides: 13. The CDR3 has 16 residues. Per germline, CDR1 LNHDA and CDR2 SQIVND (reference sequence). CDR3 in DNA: TGTGCCAGTAGCCAACTAGCGGGGGCCGGGAGGCCTGAGCAGTTCTTC. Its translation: CASSQLAGAGRPEQFF.

This CDR3 is CASSFQVYEQYF. The CDR3 nucleotides read TGTGCCAGCAGTTTTCAGGTTTACGAGCAGTACTTC. The V call is TRBV12-3 or TRBV12-4, the J call TRBJ2-7; D gene uncertain. This CDR3 comprises 12 residues. V was cut by 3 bases and J by 4 bases, with 7 bases left in between.

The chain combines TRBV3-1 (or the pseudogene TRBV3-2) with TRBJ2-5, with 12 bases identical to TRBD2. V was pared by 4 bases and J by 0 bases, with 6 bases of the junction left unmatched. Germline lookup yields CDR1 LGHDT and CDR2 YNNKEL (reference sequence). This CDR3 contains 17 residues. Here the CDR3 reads CASSPTSGRTNQETQYF. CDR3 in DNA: TGTGCCAGCAGCCCTACTAGCGGGAGGACAAACCAAGAGACCCAGTACTTC.